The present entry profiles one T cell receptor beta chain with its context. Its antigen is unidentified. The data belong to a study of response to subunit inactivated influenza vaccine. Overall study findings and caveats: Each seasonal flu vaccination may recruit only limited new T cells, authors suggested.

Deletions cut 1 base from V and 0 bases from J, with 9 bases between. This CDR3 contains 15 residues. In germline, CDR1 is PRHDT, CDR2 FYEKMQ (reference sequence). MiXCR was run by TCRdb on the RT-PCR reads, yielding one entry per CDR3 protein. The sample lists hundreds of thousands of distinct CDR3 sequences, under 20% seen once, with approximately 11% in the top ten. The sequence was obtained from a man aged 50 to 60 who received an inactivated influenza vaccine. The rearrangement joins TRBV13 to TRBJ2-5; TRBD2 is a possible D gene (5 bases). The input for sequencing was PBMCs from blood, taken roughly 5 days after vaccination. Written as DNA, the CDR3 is TGTGCCAGCAGCTTAGTCACGGGAAACCAAGAGACCCAGTACTTC. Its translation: CASSLVTGNQETQYF. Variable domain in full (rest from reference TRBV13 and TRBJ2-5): AAGVIQSPRHLIKEKRETATLKCYPIPRHDTVYWYQQGPGQDPQFLISFYEKMQSDKGSIPDRFSAQQFSDYHSELNMSSLELGDSALYFCASSLVTGNQETQYFGPGTRLLVL.